Presented here are 14 T cell receptor beta chains from one specimen sequenced in a study of vaccination effects on CD4 cells after COVID-19. Using viral peptide pools, the ViraFEST assay grew out antigen-specific CD4+ T cells prior to sequencing. Around day 10 of culture, CD4+ T cells were separated out. Among the vaccine recipients, none had a prior SARS-CoV-2 infection, and nucleocapsid antibodies were negative. What these receptors recognize is not known. Data came from immunoSEQ multiplex PCR; TCRdb stores just in-frame clones and leaves some out. The sample comprises under 25,000 clones, 55% to 80% of which are singletons, and 4.5% to 6.5% rests with the top ten. Here the sequenced sample was CD4+ T cells from PBMCs cultured with SARS-CoV-2 spike peptides, taken before COVID-19 vaccination. The receptors come from a human donor who received a COVID-19 vaccine.

The chain is built from TRBV7-9 and TRBJ2-3, with TRBD2 matching over 7 bases. The CDR3 sequence is 15 residues long. V gave up 0 bases and J gave up 1 base; unmatched junction bases: 1. Germline-derived CDR1 and CDR2 are SEHNR and FQNEAQ (reference sequence). CDR3 in DNA: TGTGCCAGCAGCTTAGCAAGCGGGGGCACAGATACGCAGTATTTT. It specifies CASSLASGGTDTQYF.

The CDR3 protein is CASSLAQTNTEAFF. The CDR3 region has the DNA TGCGCCAGCAGCTTGGCACAGACGAACACTGAAGCTTTCTTT. This rearrangement joins TRBV5-1 to TRBJ1-1; D gene uncertain. The CDR3 has 14 residues. CDR1 and CDR2 (germline): SGHRS, YFSETQ. V dropped 0 bases and J dropped 1 base, with 7 bases sitting between them.

This clone was seen only a few times. The gene calls are TRBV6-6 and TRBJ1-4; maybe TRBD1 (5 bases). V dropped 2 bases and J dropped 6 bases, with 13 bases sitting between them. Germline lookup yields CDR1 MNHNY and CDR2 SVGAGI (reference sequence). There are 15 residues in the CDR3. The CDR3: CASSYQTVGDEKLFF. The CDR3, as DNA: TGTGCCAGCAGTTACCAGACAGTTGGGGATGAAAAACTGTTTTTT.

The V call is TRBV3-1 (or the pseudogene TRBV3-2), the J call TRBJ1-5; D not certain. The V gene's germline CDR1 is LGHDT and CDR2 YNNKEL (reference sequence). The CDR3 extends over 14 amino acids. The V and J ends lost 4 bases and 0 bases respectively, with 7 bases between them. The CDR3: CASSRVYSNQPQHF. CDR3 bases: TGTGCCAGCAGCCGGGTTTATAGCAATCAGCCCCAGCATTTT.

The CDR3 DNA sequence: TGTGCCAGCAGCAAAAGTTACGGGAACCATCAGCCCCAGCATTTT. Its translation is CASSKSYGNHQPQHF. The rearrangement uses TRBV21-1 and TRBJ1-5. TRBV21-1 corresponds to a pseudogene. The CDR3 length is 15 residues.

The chain carries TRBV5-4 and TRBJ2-3; no reliable D call. The CDR3 extends over 14 amino acids. With 5 bases removed from V and 0 bases from J, the gap between germline ends came to 10 bases. Germline CDR1 reads SGHNT; CDR2 reads YYREEE (reference sequence). The CDR3 loop is CASSVTGSTDTQYF. Written as DNA, the CDR3 is TGTGCCAGCAGTGTAACTGGAAGCACAGATACGCAGTATTTT.

This sequence joins TRBV4-1 and TRBJ2-7; D gene uncertain. CDR1 is MGHRA and CDR2 is YSYEKL in the germline V gene. The ends were cut back, 1 base at V and 5 bases at J, with 21 bases in the middle. CDR3 size: 17 residues. CDR3 sequence (DNA): TGCGCCAGCAGCCAAGTATTCGGTCAACGATCTCTACACGAGCAGTACTTC. Its protein product is CASSQVFGQRSLHEQYF.

The chain uses TRBV6-5 and TRBJ2-3; D remains unclear. V was pared by 6 bases and J by 4 bases, with 8 bases between. Germline values: CDR1 MNHEY, CDR2 SVGAGI. The CDR3 has 12 residues. CDR3 coding DNA: TGTGCCAGCAGAGAGTTGGCAGATACGCAGTATTTT. Translated, it gives CASRELADTQYF.

This chain links TRBV2 with TRBJ1-1; D is ambiguous. The V gene's germline CDR1 is SNHLY and CDR2 FYNNEI. This CDR3 region has 15 residues. V gave up 4 bases and J gave up 1 base, with 13 bases separating them. DNA of the CDR3: TGTGCCAGCAGTGTACAAGCAATCTCGAACACTGAAGCTTTCTTT. Protein product: CASSVQAISNTEAFF.

This clone is a singleton in its sample. V gene TRBV30 combines with J gene TRBJ2-6; no reliable D call. This CDR3 has 13 residues. Germline lookup yields CDR1 GTSNPN and CDR2 SVGIG (reference sequence). V lost 2 bases, J lost 0 bases, and 2 bases lay in between. This CDR3 reads CAWSSSGANVLTF. CDR3 coding DNA: TGTGCCTGGAGTTCCTCTGGGGCCAACGTCCTGACTTTC.

This rearrangement joins TRBV6-5 to TRBJ2-7; D not certain. The CDR3 has 12 amino acids. The V and J ends lost 10 bases and 1 base respectively, with 11 bases between them. Germline CDR1 is MNHEY and CDR2 is SVGAGI. CDR3 sequence: CATLTPSYEQYF. DNA for the CDR3: TGTGCCACTCTGACTCCTTCCTACGAGCAGTACTTC.

V gene TRBV19 combines with J gene TRBJ1-5; D is undetermined. Trimming took 3 bases from V and 2 from J, leaving 14 bases between them. The V gene's germline CDR1 is LNHDA and CDR2 SQIVND (reference sequence). The length of the CDR3 is 16 residues. CDR3 loop: CASSIGDPGGNQPQHF. The CDR3 region has the DNA TGTGCCAGTAGTATCGGGGATCCTGGTGGCAATCAGCCCCAGCATTTT.

This CDR3 is CASSLASGRNEQFF. CDR3 sequence (DNA): TGTGCCAGCAGCTTAGCTAGCGGGAGAAATGAGCAGTTCTTC. The chain recombines TRBV7-2 with TRBJ2-1; 9 bases agree with TRBD2. V shed 0 bases and J 7 bases; nucleotides not matched to a gene: 1. CDR1 is SGHTA, CDR2 FQGNSA, per germline. There are 14 residues in the CDR3.

The rearrangement uses TRBV5-1 and TRBJ1-3; the match to TRBD1 covers 7 bases. CDR1 and CDR2 from the germline V gene are SGHRS and YFSETQ. This CDR3 spans 16 amino acids. V lost 3 bases, J lost 0 bases, and 6 bases stayed unmatched. The CDR3 sequence is CASSSRDSASGNTIYF. The CDR3 region has the DNA TGCGCCAGCAGCTCCCGGGACAGTGCCTCTGGAAACACCATATATTTT.